A single sample gave rise to the 26 T cell receptor beta chains below, sequenced in a study of blood T cell repertoires in COVID-19. Here immunoSEQ multiplex PCR was the method, and the copy in TCRdb shows in-frame clones only, minus some. The table records 200,000 or so clones, nearly 90% of them present only once. Sequences were obtained from PBMCs or T cells enriched from blood (not recorded which). All receptors come from a man aged 30-40 years who had recovered from COVID-19.

This chain's CDR3 is CASSYTPQGAFQPQHF. In nucleotides, the CDR3 is TGTGCCAGCAGTTATACCCCCCAGGGGGCATTTCAGCCCCAGCATTTT. The rearrangement joins TRBV6-2 or TRBV6-3 to TRBJ1-5, with 8 bases fitting TRBD1. The V segment lost 3 bases and the J segment 6 bases; nucleotides outside the gene matches: 10. This CDR3 region has 16 residues. Germline CDR1 is MNHEY and CDR2 is SVGEGT.

The chain carries TRBV5-1 and TRBJ1-4; the match to TRBD1 covers 9 bases. The CDR3 sequence is 16 residues long. CDR1 and CDR2 from the germline V gene are SGHRS and YFSETQ. V gave up 4 bases and J gave up 5 bases; unmatched junction bases: 9. CDR3 loop: CASSPYSDRGNEKLFF. The CDR3 DNA reads TGCGCCAGCAGCCCCTACTCCGACAGGGGGAATGAAAAACTGTTTTTT. The full variable domain, with the rest looked up from reference TRBV5-1 and TRBJ1-4, is KAGVTQTPRYLIKTRGQQVTLSCSPISGHRSVSWYQQTPGQGLQFLFEYFSETQRNKGNFPGRFSGRQFSNSRSEMNVSTLELGDSALYLCASSPYSDRGNEKLFFGSGTQLSVL.

This clone was counted a single time. The genes are TRBV7-3 and TRBJ1-2; the match to TRBD1 covers 11 bases. V shed 1 base and J 8 bases; nucleotides not matched to a gene: 9. CDR1 is SGHTA and CDR2 is FQGTGA in the germline V gene. This CDR3 comprises 16 residues. CDR3 loop: CASSLKADRGPEGYTF. The CDR3 DNA reads TGTGCCAGCAGCTTAAAGGCGGACAGGGGGCCAGAAGGCTACACCTTC.

The CDR3: CASSHGTRPGLAGNYEQYF. In nucleotides, the CDR3 is TGTGCCAGCAGCCATGGGACAAGACCGGGACTAGCGGGCAACTACGAGCAGTACTTC. The V and J genes are TRBV3-1 (or the pseudogene TRBV3-2) and TRBJ2-7, with TRBD2 identical over 12 bases. Trimming took 3 bases from V and 3 from J; bases not matched to a gene: 15. Germline CDR1 and CDR2: LGHDT and YNNKEL (reference sequence). There are 19 residues in the CDR3.

This clone was detected many times. The CDR3 DNA sequence: TGTGCCAGCAGTGAAGCGGGGCTAGCGTTTGAGCAGTTCTTC. Translated, it gives CASSEAGLAFEQFF. The V call is TRBV6-1, the J call TRBJ2-1; D might be TRBD2 (6 bases). This CDR3 is built from 14 residues. Germline V gene lookup returns CDR1 MNHNS and CDR2 SASEGT. Between the trimmed V and J ends, which lost 0 bases and 9 bases, there was a span of 12 bases.

The V and J genes are TRBV13 and TRBJ1-2; D call uncertain. Between the trimmed V and J ends, which lost 2 bases and 7 bases, there was a span of 11 bases. This CDR3 contains 13 residues. CDR1 PRHDT and CDR2 FYEKMQ come from the germline V gene (reference sequence). In nucleotides, the CDR3 is TGTGCCAGCAGCTTACCCCAACGAGTTGGCTACACCTTC. Translated, it gives CASSLPQRVGYTF.

This rearrangement joins TRBV6-5 to TRBJ1-3; a weak D match, TRBD1 (5 bases). Germline-derived CDR1 and CDR2 are MNHEY and SVGAGI. The CDR3 is 15 amino acids. V was trimmed by 0 bases and J by 2 bases, leaving 8 bases between them. The CDR3, as DNA: TGTGCCAGCAGTTACTCACCGGGGGCTGGAAACACCATATATTTT. This encodes CASSYSPGAGNTIYF.

J is TRBJ1-2 and V is TRBV7-2, with 9 nucleotides matching TRBD1. Germline V gene sequence: CDR1 SGHTA, CDR2 FQGNSA. The CDR3 is 13 amino acids. The J segment lost 14 bases and the V segment lost 5 bases, leaving 12 bases of the junction unmatched. The CDR3 DNA reads TGTGCCAGCAGCCCCCGGACAGGGGAGGGGGGAACCTTC. The encoded protein is CASSPRTGEGGTF.

The chain links TRBV6-5 to TRBJ1-1, with a possible D match to TRBD1 (6 bases). The CDR3 is 16 residues long. V lost 2 bases, J lost 3 bases, and 16 bases lay in between. Germline V lookup: CDR1 MNHEY, CDR2 SVGAGI. The CDR3 loop reads CASSYTPGAVDTEAFF. The CDR3, as DNA: TGTGCCAGCAGTTACACGCCAGGGGCCGTGGACACTGAAGCTTTCTTT.

The chain employs TRBV29-1 and TRBJ2-7; 9 bases match TRBD1. This CDR3 has 14 residues. With V trimmed by 5 bases and J by 0 bases, 5 bases remained unmatched. CDR1 is SQVTM and CDR2 is ANQGSEA in the germline V gene. This CDR3 is CSVLGTGPSYEQYF. The CDR3 nucleotides read TGCAGCGTTCTGGGGACAGGGCCCTCCTACGAGCAGTACTTC.

This clone appeared once. The CDR3 bases are TGCGCCAGCAGCCAAGAAAATTGGTCAGCGGGGTACGGGATGAACACTGAAGCTTTCTTT. Its translation is CASSQENWSAGYGMNTEAFF. V gene TRBV4-1 combines with J gene TRBJ1-1, with unresolved D. Trimming left V 0 bases short and J 0 bases short, with 23 bases between. The CDR3 extends over 20 amino acids. From germline, CDR1 is MGHRA and CDR2 YSYEKL.

This clone was recorded a few times. The V and J genes are TRBV4-2 and TRBJ2-7, with TRBD2 as a possible D gene (5 bases). Trimming cost V 3 bases and J 0 bases, with 15 bases left between them. In germline, CDR1 is LGHNA, CDR2 YNFKEQ. This CDR3 comprises 16 residues. CDR3 in amino acids: CASSQERGRYSYEQYF. In nucleotides, the CDR3 is TGTGCCAGCAGCCAGGAGCGCGGGCGATACTCCTACGAGCAGTACTTC.

The CDR3 spells CASSQGINQPQHF. Here the CDR3 DNA reads TGTGCCAGCTCGCAGGGCATCAATCAGCCCCAGCATTTT. V is TRBV11-2 and J is TRBJ1-5, with a weak D call TRBD1 (5 bases). V lost 8 bases, J lost 3 bases, and 11 bases lay in between. Per the germline V gene, CDR1 is SGHAT and CDR2 is FQNNGV. The CDR3 extends over 13 amino acids.

This clone was detected only a few times. The chain couples TRBV11-2 to TRBJ1-5; D remains ambiguous. The CDR3 is 14 residues long. Germline V gives CDR1 SGHAT, CDR2 FQNNGV. The V end was cut by 1 base, the J end by 1 base, with 5 bases between. The CDR3 DNA sequence: TGTGCCAGCAGCTTAGGACTCAGCAATCAGCCCCAGCATTTT. Translation: CASSLGLSNQPQHF.

This clone has only one observation. The rearrangement links TRBV5-6 to TRBJ2-3; 8 bases match TRBD2. The germline V gene encodes CDR1 SGHDT and CDR2 YYEEEE. The CDR3 runs 12 residues. V dropped 0 bases and J dropped 9; count of bases not matched to a gene: 0. The CDR3 coding sequence is TGTGCCAGCAGCTTGGAGCGGGGGACGCAGTATTTT. Its translation is CASSLERGTQYF.

The chain combines TRBV6-5 with TRBJ1-3; possible D gene TRBD1, 5 bases. This CDR3 is built from 14 residues. The ends were cut back, 6 bases at V and 4 bases at J, with 13 bases in the middle. Germline V lookup: CDR1 MNHEY, CDR2 SVGAGI. CDR3 sequence (DNA): TGTGCCAGCAGCCTAGGGGCGCACGGAAACACCATATATTTT. This translates into CASSLGAHGNTIYF.

The chain has TRBV5-1 and TRBJ1-2; 7 bases map to TRBD1. V was pared by 4 bases and J by 4 bases, with 7 bases of the junction left unmatched. Germline V gene lookup returns CDR1 SGHRS and CDR2 YFSETQ. The CDR3 runs 14 residues. CDR3 sequence (DNA): TGCGCCAGCAGCCCTCAGGGGGAAGTCTATGGCTACACCTTC. Its protein is CASSPQGEVYGYTF.

On this clone: This may arise from a read error, as a much more abundant clone is one base away. V and J are TRBV2 and TRBJ1-2; the match to TRBD1 covers 7 bases. CDR1 is SNHLY, CDR2 FYNNEI, per germline. After removal of 3 bases from V and 8 bases from J, the junction contained 6 bases not matched to a gene. The CDR3 is made up of 13 amino acids. The CDR3 bases are TGTGCCAGCAGTGACCAGGGGGGCGGGGGCTACACCTTC. Translation gives CASSDQGGGGYTF.

V gene TRBV3-1 (or the pseudogene TRBV3-2) combines with J gene TRBJ2-7, with 7 bases aligning to TRBD2. Losses at the gene ends were 1 base for V and 2 bases for J; bases not matched to a gene: 2. This CDR3 is 14 amino acids long. Germline CDR1 reads LGHDT; CDR2 reads YNNKEL (reference sequence). The CDR3 here is CASSQGGGPYEQYF. In nucleotides, the CDR3 is TGTGCCAGCAGCCAAGGGGGGGGACCCTACGAGCAGTACTTC.

The V and J genes are TRBV18 and TRBJ1-3, with 10 bases that match TRBD1. Germline V gene data show CDR1 as KGHSH and CDR2 as LQKENI. Trimming at V came to 3 bases and at J to 2 bases, leaving 4 bases not matched to a gene. The CDR3 runs 16 residues. CDR3 nucleotide sequence: TGTGCCAGCTCACCCGCCGGGACAGGGGCTGGAAACACCATATATTTT. It specifies CASSPAGTGAGNTIYF.

This clone was detected only once. The junction shows a germline mismatch at one end, possibly a read error. The chain recombines TRBV7-6 with TRBJ2-5; 14 nucleotides agree with TRBD2. The CDR3 sequence is 16 residues long. The germline CDR1 and CDR2 sequences are SGHVS and FNYEAQ. The CDR3 nucleotides read TGTGCCAGCACCTTAGGACTAGCGGGGGGTCAAGAGACCCAGTACTTC. Residues: CASTLGLAGGQETQYF.

CDR3 amino acids: CAWSVQAYEQYF. The CDR3 nucleotides are TGTGCCTGGAGTGTACAGGCGTACGAGCAGTACTTC. This chain links TRBV30 with TRBJ2-7, with a possible D match to TRBD1 (5 bases). CDR1 is GTSNPN and CDR2 is SVGIG in the germline V gene (reference sequence). Trimming pared 0 bases from V and 4 bases from J, leaving 7 bases between. The CDR3 runs to 12 residues.

The V gene is TRBV4-1, the J gene TRBJ2-7; TRBD1 matches 8 bases. CDR1 and CDR2 (germline): MGHRA, YSYEKL. This CDR3 contains 16 residues. Germline trimming cut 0 bases from V and 5 bases from J; bases unmatched to any gene: 9. The CDR3 DNA reads as TGCGCCAGCAGCCAAGAGGTCGGGACAGGTTACGACGAGCAGTACTTC. This sequence encodes CASSQEVGTGYDEQYF.

The chain combines TRBV5-5 with TRBJ2-7; D is ambiguous. Between the trimmed V and J ends, which lost 3 bases and 4 bases, there was a span of 5 bases. This CDR3 is 11 amino acids long. CDR1 and CDR2 from the germline V gene are SGHKS and YYEKEE (reference sequence). DNA for the CDR3: TGTGCCAGCAGCTCTACTTACGAGCAGTACTTC. Translation: CASSSTYEQYF.

CDR3 in amino acids: CASRFRTGDFFNEQFF. CDR3 bases: TGCGCCAGCAGGTTTAGGACGGGGGATTTTTTCAATGAGCAGTTCTTC. The chain links TRBV4-1 to TRBJ2-1, with TRBD2 as a possible D gene (6 bases). This CDR3 comprises 16 residues. The germline V gene has CDR1 MGHRA and CDR2 YSYEKL. Trimming cost V 6 bases and J 6 bases, with 21 bases left between them.

The rearrangement links TRBV14 to TRBJ1-6; D is undetermined. The CDR3 has 12 residues. CDR1 is SGHDN and CDR2 is FVKESK in the germline V gene. Deletions cut 2 bases from V and 14 bases from J, with 10 bases between. The CDR3 DNA follows: TGTGCCAGCAGCCAACAGTGGGAGGCCCTCCACTTT. This encodes CASSQQWEALHF.